This T cell receptor beta chain originates from a study of human T cells and chemical hapten exposure. One entry per CDR3 protein, called by TCRdb with MiXCR from the RACE reads. This repertoire shows approximately 73,000 distinct CDR3 sequences, around 10% found once; its top ten account for about 1.4%. Described time point: patch test 1, 2 weeks after DPC sensitization. Treatment in this sample: therapeutic diphenylcyclopropenone sensitization with weekly scalp DPC. In germline, CDR1 is SGDLS, CDR2 YYNGEE. The CDR3 consists of 14 residues. Trimming took 4 bases from V and 2 from J, leaving 11 bases between them.

Sequences were derived from whole blood, sampled in connection with sensitization to the hapten diphenylcyclopropenone (DPC). The V gene is TRBV9, the J gene TRBJ2-3, with D maybe TRBD2 (5 bases). This sequence originates from a woman in her forties or fifties with alopecia areata. Some clones in this sample may be carry-over from other donors' samples. CDR3 coding DNA: TGTGCCAGCAGCTCCGGAGGACTCACAGATACGCAGTATTTT. Translated, it gives CASSSGGLTDTQYF.